These T cell receptor beta chains were read from a single sample in a study of CXCR3-negative and CXCR3-positive naive CD8 T cells. TCRdb derives one entry per CDR3 protein from the 5' RACE reads, leaving out DNA. This table holds roughly 110,000 distinct CDR3 sequences. Sequencing used naive CXCR3+ CD8+ T cells from blood. Receptors were obtained from a human donor in good health. Some clones in this sample may be carry-over from other donors' samples. Each CDR3 is given with its conserved first and last residue. Fields, in order: CDR3 length, J gene, V gene, CDR3 protein.

15,TRBJ2-2,TRBV20-1,CSARGPGQLTGELFF
13,TRBJ2-7,TRBV28,CASSTSGPYEQYF
18,TRBJ2-2,TRBV5-6,CASSLNGRRVLDTGELFF
14,TRBJ2-7,TRBV12-3/TRBV12-4,CASSVGGLLYEQYF
18,TRBJ2-3,TRBV12-3/TRBV12-4,CASRGMGAGSRAPDTQYF
14,TRBJ2-7,TRBV25-1,CASSDRGRTYEQYF
15,TRBJ2-1,TRBV12-3/TRBV12-4,CASSFTSGAGEGQFF
12,TRBJ2-5,TRBV12-3/TRBV12-4,CATGLNQETQYF
16,TRBJ1-1,TRBV12-3/TRBV12-4,CASSWVPGRAGAEAFF
12,TRBJ2-2,TRBV6-6,CASSYVAGELFF
15,TRBJ2-2,TRBV18,CASSPPTSAAGELFF
16,TRBJ2-7,TRBV15,CATSRDLAGLAYEQYF
12,TRBJ2-2,TRBV11-2,CASSPRAGELFF
15,TRBJ2-7,TRBV28,CASRREDRGGHEQYF
14,TRBJ2-7,TRBV10-3,CAIRVGQGALGQYF
14,TRBJ2-7,TRBV28,CASSLPQGLYEQYF
15,TRBJ2-7,TRBV6-6,CASSRTLAGPDEQYF
14,TRBJ1-4,TRBV29-1,CSVNLDREPEKLFF
15,TRBJ2-1,TRBV28,CASSFTTSFYNEQFF
15,TRBJ2-1,TRBV19,CASSMPGSSYNEQFF
16,TRBJ2-1,TRBV3-1,CASSQERVDGSSAKFF
16,TRBJ2-1,TRBV6-5,CASSYSTGPSYNEQFF
15,TRBJ2-1,TRBV5-1,CASSLERIAGEEQFF
17,TRBJ2-1,TRBV19,CASSPTKDRGPYNEQFF
13,TRBJ1-1,TRBV20-1,CSAQDSMNTEAFF
17,TRBJ2-2,TRBV7-3,CASSHSGRGLGTGELFF
17,TRBJ2-7,TRBV7-9,CASSFMTPGTGAYEQYF
13,TRBJ2-5,TRBV12-3/TRBV12-4,CASRRTGEETQYF
14,TRBJ2-3,TRBV11-2,CASSILAGADTQYF
16,TRBJ2-5,TRBV15,CATSRDRGVAKETQYF
13,TRBJ2-5,TRBV28,CASSPTGQETQYF
13,TRBJ1-2,TRBV29-1,CSVVPQGDYGYTF
12,TRBJ2-1,TRBV12-3/TRBV12-4,CASSNPGHEQFF
11,TRBJ2-3,TRBV6-5,CASTEGDTQYF
13,TRBJ1-4,TRBV7-8,CASSLAGNEKLFF
16,TRBJ2-1,TRBV29-1,CSASGAGRAIRDEQFF
15,TRBJ2-7,TRBV4-1,CASRPTSGGTYEQYF
13,TRBJ2-1,TRBV12-3/TRBV12-4,CASTFPPGHEQFF
15,TRBJ2-4,TRBV11-2,CASSSTTGGGNIQYF
17,TRBJ2-1,TRBV2,CASSEALLGQTYNEQFF
15,TRBJ2-3,TRBV5-5,CASSLPLAGTDTQYF
16,TRBJ2-5,TRBV27,CASRKPGQGAHETQYF
12,TRBJ2-1,TRBV12-3/TRBV12-4,CASSFKWDEQFF
13,TRBJ1-6,TRBV28,CASKGEYNSPLHF
14,TRBJ2-2,TRBV30,CAWSVNYMPGELFF
14,TRBJ2-2,TRBV6-2/TRBV6-3,CASGDGANTGELFF
13,TRBJ2-7,TRBV6-2/TRBV6-3,CASSYGPLNEQYF
15,TRBJ2-1,TRBV15,CATSSTGGWDNEQFF
18,TRBJ1-1,TRBV7-9,CASSLMPGQGGGDTEAFF